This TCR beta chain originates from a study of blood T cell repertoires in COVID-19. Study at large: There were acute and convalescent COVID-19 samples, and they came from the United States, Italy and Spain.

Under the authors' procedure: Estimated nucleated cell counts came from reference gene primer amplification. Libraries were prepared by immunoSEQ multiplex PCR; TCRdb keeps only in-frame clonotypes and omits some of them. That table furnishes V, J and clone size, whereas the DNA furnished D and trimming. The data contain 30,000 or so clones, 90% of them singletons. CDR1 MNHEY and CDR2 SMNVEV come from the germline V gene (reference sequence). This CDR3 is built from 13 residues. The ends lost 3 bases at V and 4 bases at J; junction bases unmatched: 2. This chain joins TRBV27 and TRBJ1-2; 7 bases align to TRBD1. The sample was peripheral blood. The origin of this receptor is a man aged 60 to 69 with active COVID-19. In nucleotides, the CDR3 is TGTGCCAGCAGTTTCTCAGGGGGCTATGGCTACACCTTC. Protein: CASSFSGGYGYTF.